This T cell receptor beta chain was recovered during a study of T cells in Graves' hyperthyroidism and ophthalmopathy. The CDR3 regions of TCR beta were amplified from RNA transcripts. Initially, a first-round RT-PCR of the TCR CDR3 employed the HTBI primer set. Via MiXCR, TCRdb re-called the multiplex PCR reads, giving one row per CDR3 protein. Of 600,000 or so distinct CDR3 sequences listed, just over 45% are singletons. This receptor was identified in a woman aged 18-29 years with Graves' hyperthyroidism. Material for sequencing was peripheral blood or thyroid tissue (not recorded which).

The CDR3 nucleotides read TGTGCCATCAGTGAGTCGGCTCTGGAGACCCAGTACTTC. Its protein is CAISESALETQYF. The V and J genes are TRBV10-3 and TRBJ2-5; D gene ambiguous. CDR1 and CDR2 from the germline V gene are ENHRY and SYGVKD. The CDR3 is 13 amino acids. Trimming removed 0 bases at V and 5 bases at J, with 7 bases between.